This T cell receptor (beta chain) was sequenced during a study of T cell changes during pregnancy in multiple sclerosis. Data came from immunoSEQ multiplex PCR; TCRdb stores just in-frame clones and leaves some out. The data show tens of thousands of clones, around 92% seen once. Per germline, CDR1 SGHTA and CDR2 FQGTGA. The CDR3 is made up of 15 amino acids. J gave up 3 bases and V 5 bases, and 9 bases lay outside the gene matches. This receptor was identified in a female donor in good health, enrolled as a control in a pregnancy study. The sequencing used peripheral blood, collected in the third trimester of pregnancy. This chain joins TRBV7-3 and TRBJ2-7; 8 bases fit TRBD1. The CDR3 coding sequence is TGTGCCAGCAGCCATCCGGGACAGGATGGCTACGAGCAGTACTTC. It specifies CASSHPGQDGYEQYF.